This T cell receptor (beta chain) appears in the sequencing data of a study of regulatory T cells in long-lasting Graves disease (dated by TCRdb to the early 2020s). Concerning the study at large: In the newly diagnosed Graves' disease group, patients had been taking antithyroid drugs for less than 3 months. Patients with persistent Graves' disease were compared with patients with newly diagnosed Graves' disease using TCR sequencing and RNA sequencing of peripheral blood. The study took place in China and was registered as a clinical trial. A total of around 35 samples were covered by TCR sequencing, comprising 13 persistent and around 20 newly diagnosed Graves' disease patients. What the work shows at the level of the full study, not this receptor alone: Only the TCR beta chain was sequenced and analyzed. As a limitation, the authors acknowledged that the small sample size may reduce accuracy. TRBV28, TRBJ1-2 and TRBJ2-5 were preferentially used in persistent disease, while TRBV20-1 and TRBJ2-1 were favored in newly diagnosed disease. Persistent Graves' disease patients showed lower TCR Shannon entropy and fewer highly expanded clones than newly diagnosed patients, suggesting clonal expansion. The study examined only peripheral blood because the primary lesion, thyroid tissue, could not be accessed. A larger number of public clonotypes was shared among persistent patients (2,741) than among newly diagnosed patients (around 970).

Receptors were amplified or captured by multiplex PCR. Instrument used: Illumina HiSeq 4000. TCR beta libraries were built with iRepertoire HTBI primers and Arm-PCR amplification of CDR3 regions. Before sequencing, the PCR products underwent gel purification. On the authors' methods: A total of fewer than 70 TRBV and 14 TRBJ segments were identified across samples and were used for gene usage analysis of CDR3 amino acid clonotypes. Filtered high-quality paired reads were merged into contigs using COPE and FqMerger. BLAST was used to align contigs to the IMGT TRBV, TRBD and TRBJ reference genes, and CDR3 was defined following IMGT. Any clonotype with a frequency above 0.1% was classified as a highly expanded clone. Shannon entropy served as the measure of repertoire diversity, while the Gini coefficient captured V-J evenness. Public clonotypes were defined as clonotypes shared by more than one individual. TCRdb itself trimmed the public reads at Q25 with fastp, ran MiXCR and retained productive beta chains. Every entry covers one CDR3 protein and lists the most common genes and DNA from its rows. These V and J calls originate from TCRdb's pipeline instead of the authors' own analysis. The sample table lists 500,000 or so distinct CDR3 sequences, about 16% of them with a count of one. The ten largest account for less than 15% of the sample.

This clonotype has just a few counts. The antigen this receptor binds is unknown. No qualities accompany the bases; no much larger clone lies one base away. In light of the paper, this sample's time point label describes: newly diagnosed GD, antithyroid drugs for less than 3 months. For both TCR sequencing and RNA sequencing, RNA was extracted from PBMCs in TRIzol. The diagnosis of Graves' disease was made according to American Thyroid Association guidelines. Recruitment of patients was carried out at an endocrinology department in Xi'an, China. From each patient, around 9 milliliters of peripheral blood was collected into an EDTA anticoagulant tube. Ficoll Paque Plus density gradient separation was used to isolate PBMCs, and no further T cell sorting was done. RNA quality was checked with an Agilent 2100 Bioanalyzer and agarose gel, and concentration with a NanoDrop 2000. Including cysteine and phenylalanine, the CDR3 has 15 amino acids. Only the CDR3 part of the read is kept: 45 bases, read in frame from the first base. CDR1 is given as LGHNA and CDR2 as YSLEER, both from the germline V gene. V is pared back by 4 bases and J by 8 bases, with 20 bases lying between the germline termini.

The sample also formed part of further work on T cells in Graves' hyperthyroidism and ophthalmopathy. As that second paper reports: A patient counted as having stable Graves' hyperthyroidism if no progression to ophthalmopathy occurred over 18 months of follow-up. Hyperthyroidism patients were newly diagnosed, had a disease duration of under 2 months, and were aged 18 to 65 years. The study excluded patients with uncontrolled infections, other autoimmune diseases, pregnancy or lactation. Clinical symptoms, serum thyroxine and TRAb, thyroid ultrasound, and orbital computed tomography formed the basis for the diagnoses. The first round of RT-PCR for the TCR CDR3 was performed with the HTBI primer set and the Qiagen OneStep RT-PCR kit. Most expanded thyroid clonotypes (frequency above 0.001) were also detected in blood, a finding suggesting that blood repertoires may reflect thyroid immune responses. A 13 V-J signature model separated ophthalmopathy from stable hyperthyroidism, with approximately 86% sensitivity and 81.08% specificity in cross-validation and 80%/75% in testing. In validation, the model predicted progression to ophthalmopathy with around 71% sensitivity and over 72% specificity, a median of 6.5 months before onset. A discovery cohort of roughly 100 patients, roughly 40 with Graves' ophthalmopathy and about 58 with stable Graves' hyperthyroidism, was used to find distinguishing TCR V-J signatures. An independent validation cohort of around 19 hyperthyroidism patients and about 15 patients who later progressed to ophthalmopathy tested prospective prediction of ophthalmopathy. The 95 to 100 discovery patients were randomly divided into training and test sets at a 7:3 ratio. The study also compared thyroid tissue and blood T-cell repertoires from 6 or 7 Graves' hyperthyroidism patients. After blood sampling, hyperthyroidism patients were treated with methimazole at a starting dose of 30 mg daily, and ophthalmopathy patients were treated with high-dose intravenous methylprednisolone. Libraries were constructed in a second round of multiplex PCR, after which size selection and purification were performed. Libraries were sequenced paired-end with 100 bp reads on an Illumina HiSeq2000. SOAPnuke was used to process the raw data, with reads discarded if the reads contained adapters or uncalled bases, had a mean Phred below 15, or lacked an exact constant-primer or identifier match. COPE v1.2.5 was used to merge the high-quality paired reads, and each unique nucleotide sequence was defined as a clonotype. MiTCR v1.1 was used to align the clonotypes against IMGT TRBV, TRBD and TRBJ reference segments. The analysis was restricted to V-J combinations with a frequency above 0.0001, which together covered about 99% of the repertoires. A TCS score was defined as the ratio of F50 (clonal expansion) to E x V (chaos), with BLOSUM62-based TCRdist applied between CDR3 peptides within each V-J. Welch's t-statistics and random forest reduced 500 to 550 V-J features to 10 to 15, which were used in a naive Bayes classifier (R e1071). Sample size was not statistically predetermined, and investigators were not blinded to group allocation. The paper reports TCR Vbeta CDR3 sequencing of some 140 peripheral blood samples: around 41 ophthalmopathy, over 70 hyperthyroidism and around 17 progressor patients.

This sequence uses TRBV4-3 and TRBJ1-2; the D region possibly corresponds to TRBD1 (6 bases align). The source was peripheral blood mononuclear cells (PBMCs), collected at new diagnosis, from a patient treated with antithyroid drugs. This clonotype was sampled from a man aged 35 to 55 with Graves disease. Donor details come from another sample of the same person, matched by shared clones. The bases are TGCGCCAGCAGCCCACCAGGGGACCGGGCGAGGGGCTACACCTTC. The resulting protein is CASSPPGDRARGYTF.